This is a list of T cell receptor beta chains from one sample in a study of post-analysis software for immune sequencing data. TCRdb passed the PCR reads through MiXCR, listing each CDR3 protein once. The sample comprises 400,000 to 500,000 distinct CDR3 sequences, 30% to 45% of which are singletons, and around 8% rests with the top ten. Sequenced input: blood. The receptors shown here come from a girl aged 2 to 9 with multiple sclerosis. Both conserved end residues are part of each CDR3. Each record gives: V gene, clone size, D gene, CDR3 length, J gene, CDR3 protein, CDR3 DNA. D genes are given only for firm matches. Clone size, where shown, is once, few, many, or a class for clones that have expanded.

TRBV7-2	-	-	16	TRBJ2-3	CASRPWAQKSTDTQYF	TGTGCCAGCAGACCCTGGGCCCAGAAAAGCACAGATACGCAGTATTTT
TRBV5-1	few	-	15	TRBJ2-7	CASSLIEGPLGEQYF	TGCGCCAGCAGCTTGATAGAGGGACCACTTGGGGAGCAGTACTTC
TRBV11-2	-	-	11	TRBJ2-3	CASRSWDTQYF	TGTGCCAGCAGGTCCTGGGATACGCAGTATTTT
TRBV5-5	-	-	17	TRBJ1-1	CASTLGAGYYAGTEAFF	TGTGCCAGCACCCTGGGGGCAGGGTACTATGCGGGCACTGAAGCTTTCTTT
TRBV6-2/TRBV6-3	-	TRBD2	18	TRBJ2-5	CASNYRDRRTSRQETQYF	TGTGCCAGCAATTATAGGGACCGCCGGACTAGTCGACAAGAGACCCAGTACTTC
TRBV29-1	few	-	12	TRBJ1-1	CSAEKMNTEAFF	TGCAGCGCAGAGAAGATGAACACTGAAGCTTTCTTT
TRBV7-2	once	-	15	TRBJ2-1	CASSLAGTIGYEQFF	TGTGCCAGCAGCTTGGCCGGGACGATCGGCTATGAGCAGTTCTTC
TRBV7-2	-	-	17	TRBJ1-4	CASSPVGGPLMVEKLFF	TGTGCCAGCAGCCCGGTCGGCGGGCCCTTGATGGTCGAAAAACTGTTTTTT
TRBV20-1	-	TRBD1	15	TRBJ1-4	CSARDSDRGREKLFF	TGCAGTGCTAGAGATTCGGACAGGGGGCGTGAAAAACTGTTTTTT
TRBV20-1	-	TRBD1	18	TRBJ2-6	CSANTRGRRTSGANVLTF	TGCAGTGCCAATACCAGGGGGCGAAGGACCTCTGGGGCCAACGTCCTGACTTTC
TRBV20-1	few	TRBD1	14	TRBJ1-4	CSARVAGGDEKLFF	TGCAGTGCTAGAGTGGCAGGGGGGGACGAAAAACTGTTTTTT
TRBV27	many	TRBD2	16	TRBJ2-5	CASSGRGRGLGETQYF	TGTGCCAGCAGTGGCCGGGGGAGGGGTTTAGGAGAGACCCAGTACTTC
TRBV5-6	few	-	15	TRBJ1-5	CASSLGPGGNQPQHF	TGTGCCAGCAGCTTGGGTCCCGGAGGCAATCAGCCCCAGCATTTT
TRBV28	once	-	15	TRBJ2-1	CASSLSEGACNEQFF	TGTGCCAGCAGTTTATCGGAGGGGGCGTGTAATGAGCAGTTCTTC
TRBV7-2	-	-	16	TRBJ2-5	CASSFHLGAGGETQYF	TGTGCCAGCAGCTTCCACCTCGGGGCAGGCGGAGAGACCCAGTACTTC
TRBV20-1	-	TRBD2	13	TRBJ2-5	CSAEGGSAETQYF	TGCAGTGCTGAGGGCGGGAGTGCAGAGACCCAGTACTTC
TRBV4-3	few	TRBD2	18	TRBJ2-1	CASSQRPYSGGLDNEQFF	TGCGCCAGCAGCCAGAGGCCCTATTCGGGAGGGTTAGACAATGAGCAGTTCTTC
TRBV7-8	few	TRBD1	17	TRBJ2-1	CASSLVGAGGMEVQQFF	TGTGCCAGCAGCTTAGTCGGGGCAGGGGGCATGGAGGTCCAGCAGTTCTTC
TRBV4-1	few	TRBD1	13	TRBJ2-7	CASGRAGGFEQYF	TGCGCCAGCGGTAGGGCAGGGGGCTTCGAGCAGTACTTC
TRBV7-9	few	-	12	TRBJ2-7	CASSLVRGEQYF	TGTGCCAGCAGCTTAGTACGTGGCGAGCAGTACTTC